This is a list of T cell receptor beta chains from one sample in a study of blood T cells in healthy people across ages. One entry per CDR3 protein, called by TCRdb with MiXCR from the 5' RACE reads. Of around 1,700,000 distinct CDR3 sequences listed, 28% are singletons. Sequenced material: blood. Receptor source: a woman younger than 45 in good health. Both conserved end residues are part of each CDR3. D genes are given only for firm matches. Size is stated for part of the rows, as once, few or many counts, or as a class when the clone is expanded.

TRBV10-3	12	TRBD1	-	TRBJ2-7	TGTGCCGCGGGGACAGGGTCGGAGGAGCAGTACTTC	CAAGTGSEEQYF
TRBV27	14	TRBD1	-	TRBJ2-7	TGTGCCAGCAGAGACGGACAGGACTGTAGCGAGCAGTACTTC	CASRDGQDCSEQYF
TRBV20-1	12	TRBD1	few	TRBJ1-1	TGCAGTGCCACAGGGGATTCCACTGAAGCTTTCTTT	CSATGDSTEAFF
TRBV12-3/TRBV12-4	13	-	-	TRBJ1-2	TGTGCCAGCAGCCCGGGCAGGGGAGTTGGCTACACCTTC	CASSPGRGVGYTF
TRBV15	17	TRBD2	-	TRBJ2-3	TGTGCCACCAGCCGACATCTGGGGGAGGGCCGAGAAGATACGCAGTATTTT	CATSRHLGEGREDTQYF
TRBV20-1	14	-	-	TRBJ1-5	TGCAGTGCTCAGGGACCGAATAGCAATCAGCCCCAGCATTTT	CSAQGPNSNQPQHF
TRBV5-6	16	TRBD2	-	TRBJ2-5	TGTGCCAGCAGCTTGGGTACGGGACTAGCGGGAGAGACCCAGTACTTC	CASSLGTGLAGETQYF
TRBV29-1	13	TRBD2	few	TRBJ2-1	TGCAGCGTTGAGGGACTAGCGTTAAATGAGCAGTTCTTC	CSVEGLALNEQFF
TRBV5-5	14	-	-	TRBJ2-7	TGTGCCAGCAGCGTCCAGGGTCTTAACTACGAGCAGTACTTC	CASSVQGLNYEQYF
TRBV28	15	TRBD2	many	TRBJ2-1	TGTGCCAGCAGTATTAGCGGGAGGCCCTACAATGAGCAGTTCTTC	CASSISGRPYNEQFF
TRBV5-1	15	-	many	TRBJ2-7	TGCGCCAGCAGCTTGGTCAGGGGAAACTCCTACGAGCAGTACTTC	CASSLVRGNSYEQYF
TRBV5-1	15	-	-	TRBJ1-5	TGCGCCAGCAGCTTAAATGGGGGTTCCCATCAGCCCCAGCATTTT	CASSLNGGSHQPQHF
TRBV9	15	TRBD1	few	TRBJ2-3	TGTGCCAGCAGCTTGAGGGGACAGACCACAGATACGCAGTATTTT	CASSLRGQTTDTQYF
TRBV10-2	16	TRBD2	-	TRBJ2-3	TGCGCCAGCGGTGTCGATCGACTAGCGGGAGAGGACGAGCAGTATTTT	CASGVDRLAGEDEQYF
TRBV6-5	13	-	many	TRBJ2-7	TGTGCCAGCAGTTTCCGGAGGGGCTACGAGCAGTACTTC	CASSFRRGYEQYF
TRBV12-3/TRBV12-4	17	TRBD2	many	TRBJ2-7	TGTGCCAGCAGTTTTTCCAAGACTAGCGGTCATCCCTACGAGCAGTACTTC	CASSFSKTSGHPYEQYF
TRBV15	16	-	-	TRBJ2-1	TGTGCCACCAGCAGGCAAAGTGGGACAAGGTACAATGAGCAGTTCTTC	CATSRQSGTRYNEQFF
TRBV7-2	16	TRBD2	few	TRBJ2-7	TGTGCCAGCAGCTTAGATCCCGGGACTAGCGGGAGTGTGCAGTACTTC	CASSLDPGTSGSVQYF
TRBV11-2	14	-	-	TRBJ1-5	TGTGCCAACAGCTTAGAGGCGGGCAATCAGCCCCAGCATTTT	CANSLEAGNQPQHF
TRBV4-1	13	TRBD2	-	TRBJ2-1	TGCGCCAGCAGCCAAGTCGGGAGGAATGAGCAGTTCTTC	CASSQVGRNEQFF
TRBV24-1	16	-	-	TRBJ1-5	TGTGCCACCAGTGATTTGATTGATTATAGCAATCAGCCCCAGCATTTT	CATSDLIDYSNQPQHF
TRBV24-1	13	-	-	TRBJ1-5	TGTGCCACCAGTGACAGACTTAATCAGCCCCAGCATTTT	CATSDRLNQPQHF
TRBV27	14	-	once	TRBJ2-7	TGTGCCAGCACTAAACAGGGCTCCCCTGGGAAGCAGTACTTC	CASTKQGSPGKQYF
TRBV7-2	15	TRBD1	-	TRBJ1-1	TGTGCCAGCAGCTCGGCGGGACAGGAGAACACTGAAGCTTTCTTT	CASSSAGQENTEAFF